A single sample is the source of the 9 T cell receptor beta chains below, sequenced in a study of blood T cells in healthy people across ages. PCR was performed a second time for roughly 6 to 12 cycles using a sample-barcoded 5' primer and a J-beta primer mix. TCRdb re-called the 5' RACE reads through MiXCR, storing one row per CDR3 protein. The profile covers more than 900,000 distinct CDR3 sequences, with less than 25% appearing a single time and around 0.7% taken by the ten largest. These same data were also listed under a study on T cells of mothers and their children.

Material: blood. These receptors all stem from a girl aged 2 to 9 in good health.

This clonotype has more than one count but fewer than ten. The gene calls are TRBV6-2 or TRBV6-3 and TRBJ2-7; the match to TRBD2 covers 7 bases. Germline V gene lookup returns CDR1 MNHEY and CDR2 SVGEGT. After removal of 2 bases from V and 6 bases from J, the junction contained 7 bases not matched to a gene. The CDR3 spans 14 residues. CDR3 DNA sequence: TGTGCCAGCAGTTACCTCAGGGAGGGGCGCGAGCAGTACTTC. This sequence encodes CASSYLREGREQYF.

This clonotype appeared a single time. V gene TRBV2 combines with J gene TRBJ2-5; unclear D gene. V shed 6 bases and J shed 0 bases, with 17 bases lying between them. Germline CDR1 is SNHLY and CDR2 is FYNNEI. There are 16 residues in the CDR3. For the CDR3, the DNA is TGTGCCAGCAGGGATGACGTTTGGGCGTACCAAGAGACCCAGTACTTC. It is translated as CASRDDVWAYQETQYF. Full variable domain (remainder filled in from reference TRBV2 and TRBJ2-5): EPEVTQTPSHQVTQMGQEVILRCVPISNHLYFYWYRQILGQKVEFLVSFYNNEISEKSEIFDDQFSVERPDGSNFTLKIRSTKLEDSAMYFCASRDDVWAYQETQYFGPGTRLLVL.

This clonotype was seen a handful of times. The CDR3 carries no conserved terminal phenylalanine or tryptophan, so it likely arises from a read error. The chain recombines TRBV20-1 with TRBJ1-5, with TRBD1 matching over 9 bases. Germline V gives CDR1 DFQATT, CDR2 SNEGSKA (reference sequence). V trimming: 0 bases; J trimming: 7 bases; junction bases outside the gene matches: 4. CDR3 size: 14 residues. CDR3 nucleotide sequence: TGCAGTGCTAGAGACCGGGACAGGGAACAGCCCCAGCATCTT. It codes for CSARDRDREQPQHL.

This clonotype has more than one count but fewer than ten. This chain joins TRBV7-2 and TRBJ2-3, with D tentatively TRBD2 (5 bases). Per the germline V gene, CDR1 is SGHTA and CDR2 is FQGNSA. CDR3 length: 11 residues. Trimming left V 4 bases short and J 7 bases short, with 6 bases between. CDR3 nucleotides: TGTGCCAGCAGCTCGGGGAATACGCAGTATTTT. It yields the protein CASSSGNTQYF.

V and J are TRBV4-2 and TRBJ2-2, with 10 bases aligning to TRBD2. This CDR3 is built from 16 residues. J gave up 7 bases and V 1 base, and 6 bases lay outside the gene matches. CDR1 and CDR2 (germline): LGHNA, YNFKEQ. CDR3 DNA: TGTGCCAGCAGCCAAGGAGCGGGAGGGATTGGCGGGGAGCTGTTTTTT. Protein sequence: CASSQGAGGIGGELFF.

This chain joins TRBV29-1 and TRBJ1-1; maybe TRBD1 (6 bases). This CDR3 has 14 amino acids. Trimming took off 6 bases at V and 0 bases at J, with 14 bases between the two ends. Per the germline V gene, CDR1 is SQVTM and CDR2 is ANQGSEA. CDR3 protein: CSVQRTVMNTEAFF. The CDR3 coding sequence is TGCAGCGTCCAACGGACAGTCATGAACACTGAAGCTTTCTTT.

This rearrangement joins TRBV13 to TRBJ1-2; no definite D call. Per the germline V gene, CDR1 is PRHDT and CDR2 is FYEKMQ (reference sequence). V lost 5 bases, J lost 8 bases, and 9 bases lay in between. The length of the CDR3 is 11 residues. The CDR3: CASSERRGYTF. The DNA for the CDR3 is TGTGCCAGCAGCGAGAGAAGGGGCTACACCTTC.

This clonotype turned up a few times. The chain links TRBV3-1 to TRBJ1-6; D is unresolved. The CDR3 extends over 16 amino acids. Germline lookup yields CDR1 LGHDT and CDR2 YNNKEL (reference sequence). V lost 6 bases and J lost 1, with 13 bases in between. The CDR3 DNA sequence: TGTGCCAGCAGTAAGGGAGTTCGGTCCTATAATTCACCCCTCCACTTT. This codes for CASSKGVRSYNSPLHF. The complete variable domain, with remaining parts taken from reference TRBV3-1 and TRBJ1-6, reads DTAVSQTPKYLVTQMGNDKSIKCEQNLGHDTMYWYKQDSKKFLKIMFSYNNKELIINETVPNRFSPKSPDKAHLNLHINSLELGDSAVYFCASSKGVRSYNSPLHFGNGTRLTVT.

The rearrangement uses TRBV15 and TRBJ1-4; D unclear. Trimming cost V 5 bases and J 2 bases, with 12 bases left between them. The CDR3 contains 15 residues. CDR1 is LNHNV and CDR2 is YYDKDF in the germline V gene (reference sequence). The CDR3 spells CATSEDVATNEKLFF. CDR3 in DNA: TGTGCCACCAGCGAAGATGTGGCCACTAATGAAAAACTGTTTTTT.